Given below is one TCR beta chain in context. What it binds is not known. In germline, CDR1 is SGHTA, CDR2 FQGNSA. The CDR3 consists of 16 residues. Unmatched junction bases numbered 15, after V lost 5 bases and J lost 6 bases. The data derive from a study of cytomegalovirus exposure and HLA in healthy donors. Sequenced by immunoSEQ multiplex PCR; TCRdb stores in-frame clones only, minus some. The sample carries about 330,000 clones, 75% to 90% recorded once. General study findings and limits: For cytomegalovirus status, the classifier reportedly gave diagnoses with high specificity and sensitivity. The study put under 200 TCR beta chains on its list as cytomegalovirus-associated. It was confirmed in vitro that a few of the CMV-associated chains were specific for CMV antigens.

The sample comprised PBMCs. The chain recombines TRBV7-2 with TRBJ1-2; TRBD1 aligns across 7 bases. The TCR originated in a woman aged 18-30 years in good health and CMV-seronegative. The chain's CDR3 is CASSLGAVGGVNGYTF. For the CDR3, the DNA is TGTGCCAGCAGCCTAGGAGCGGTAGGGGGCGTTAATGGCTACACCTTC.